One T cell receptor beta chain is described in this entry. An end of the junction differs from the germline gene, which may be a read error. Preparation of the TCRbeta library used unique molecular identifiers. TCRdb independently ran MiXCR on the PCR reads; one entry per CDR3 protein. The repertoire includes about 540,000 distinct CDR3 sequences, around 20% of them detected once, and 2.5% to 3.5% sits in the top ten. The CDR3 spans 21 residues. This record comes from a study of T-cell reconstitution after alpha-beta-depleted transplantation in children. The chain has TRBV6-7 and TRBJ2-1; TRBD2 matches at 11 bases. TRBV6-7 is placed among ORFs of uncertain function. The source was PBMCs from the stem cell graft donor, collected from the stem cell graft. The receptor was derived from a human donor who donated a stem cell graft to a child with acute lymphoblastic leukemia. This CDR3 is CATSYLSPGLADESSYNEQFF. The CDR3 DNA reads TGTGCCACCAGTTATTTGTCTCCGGGACTAGCGGACGAGAGCTCCTACAATGAGCAGTTCTTC.